This T cell receptor (beta chain) is drawn from a study of radiotherapy plus CTLA-4 blockade in lung cancer listed by TCRdb under 2018. The study in broad terms: Among enrolled patients, roughly 18% had an objective response and roughly 30% reached disease control. Broad study findings and their caveats: Increased serum interferon-beta after radiation, together with early dynamic changes in blood T cell clones, were reported to be the strongest predictors of response. After treatment with radiotherapy and ipilimumab, TCR clones that originated in tumors expanded in peripheral blood.

Concerning this clone: Its antigen has not been determined. Nothing much larger sits one base from this clone, and base qualities are not available.

The CDR3 starts with the cysteine, ends with the phenylalanine, and has 16 residues. Only CDR3 DNA remains: 48 bases, in frame from the first base. The junction shows trimming of 3 bases on V and 6 bases on J, and the gene matches do not reach 6 bases of it. From the germline V gene, CDR1 is KGHSH and CDR2 is LQKENI. The method was the immunoSEQ multiplex PCR assay. In its TCRdb copy, this immuneACCESS table keeps in-frame sequences only and misses some clones. Where compared with another copy, unresolved V genes explain less than half of these, and the others have no known cause. For this sample there are about 49,000 clones; roughly 85% appear just once. The ten top clones hold roughly a quarter of the sample. In this study, focal radiation therapy paired with CTLA-4 blockade (ipilimumab) was tested in patients who had chemo-refractory metastatic non-small-cell lung cancer.

The input for sequencing was peripheral blood, taken from a patient treated with radiotherapy plus ipilimumab. The receptor was isolated from a human donor with non-small cell lung cancer whose response to radiotherapy plus ipilimumab could not be evaluated. Recombination linked TRBV18 to TRBJ2-1, with 12 bases aligning to TRBD2. The CDR3 protein: CASSPPRLAGANEQFF. The base sequence is TGTGCCAGCTCACCGCCAAGACTAGCGGGAGCCAATGAGCAGTTCTTC.